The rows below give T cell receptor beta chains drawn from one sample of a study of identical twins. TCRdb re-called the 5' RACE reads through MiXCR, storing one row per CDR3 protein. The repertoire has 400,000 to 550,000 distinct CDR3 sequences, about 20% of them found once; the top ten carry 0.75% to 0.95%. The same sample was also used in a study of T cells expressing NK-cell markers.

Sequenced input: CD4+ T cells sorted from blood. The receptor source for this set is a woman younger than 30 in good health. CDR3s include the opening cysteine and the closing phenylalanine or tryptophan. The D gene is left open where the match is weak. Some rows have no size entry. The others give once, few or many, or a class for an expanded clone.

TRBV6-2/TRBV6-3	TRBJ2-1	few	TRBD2	TGTGCCAGCAGTTTCATAGCGGGAGAGCAGTTCTTC	CASSFIAGEQFF
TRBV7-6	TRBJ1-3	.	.	TGTGCCAGCAGCTTAGGACAGCGTGTTTCTGGAAACACCATATATTTT	CASSLGQRVSGNTIYF
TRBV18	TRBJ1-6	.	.	TGTGCCAGCTCCCCGTTCCCGGCAGGGAGTTCACCCCTCCACTTT	CASSPFPAGSSPLHF
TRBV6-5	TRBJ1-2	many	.	TGTGCCAGCAGTTACTCGACAGTTAACTATGGCTACACCTTC	CASSYSTVNYGYTF
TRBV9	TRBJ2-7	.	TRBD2	TGTGCCAGCAGCTATCGACTAGCGGAGTCCTACGAGCAGTACTTC	CASSYRLAESYEQYF
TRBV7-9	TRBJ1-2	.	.	TGTGCCAGCAGCTTTCCGGGGCTCCGGGGTGGCTACACCTTC	CASSFPGLRGGYTF
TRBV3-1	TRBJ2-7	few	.	TGTGCCAGCAGCCAAGAGGTCCGGTTAAACGCCGAGCAGTACTTC	CASSQEVRLNAEQYF
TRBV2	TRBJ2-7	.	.	TGTGCCAGCAGCGAGGACGTGAGCTCCTACGAGCAGTACTTC	CASSEDVSSYEQYF
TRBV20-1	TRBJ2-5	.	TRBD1	TGCAGTGCTTCGAACAGGGGGGTAGAGACCCAGTACTTC	CSASNRGVETQYF
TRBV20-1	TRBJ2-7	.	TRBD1	TGCAGTGCCCACCGTGGGGGGACAGGGGGTTCCTACGAGCAGTACTTC	CSAHRGGTGGSYEQYF
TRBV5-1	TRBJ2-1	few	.	TGCGCCAGCAGCCGAGGGGGGAGGGCCTCCGATGAGCAGTTCTTC	CASSRGGRASDEQFF
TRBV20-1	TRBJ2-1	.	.	TGCAGTGCCGAGTCAGGCCTCGGCAATGAGCAGTTCTTC	CSAESGLGNEQFF
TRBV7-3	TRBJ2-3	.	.	TGTGCCAGCAGCTTACAGGACCCCACAGATACGCAGTATTTT	CASSLQDPTDTQYF
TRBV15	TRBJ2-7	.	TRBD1	TGTGCCACCAGCAGAGATCCAGGGGGCTCCTCCGAGCAGTACTTC	CATSRDPGGSSEQYF
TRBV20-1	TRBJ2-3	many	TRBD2	TGCAGTGCTAGACCGTACGGGACTAGACTTAGCACAGATACGCAGTATTTT	CSARPYGTRLSTDTQYF
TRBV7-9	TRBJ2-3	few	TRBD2	TGTGCCAGCACGGAAGAGCGGGGGCCCCCAGATACGCAGTATTTT	CASTEERGPPDTQYF
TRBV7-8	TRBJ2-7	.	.	TGTGCCAGCAGCTTACGCGGGTTCTTCTCCTACGAGCAGTACTTC	CASSLRGFFSYEQYF
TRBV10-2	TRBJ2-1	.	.	TGCGCCAGCAGATCCCGGGACGGGACGAACAATGAGCAGTTCTTC	CASRSRDGTNNEQFF
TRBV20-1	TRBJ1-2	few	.	TGCAGTGCCTGGGGAGGGCGAGGCTATGGCTACACCTTC	CSAWGGRGYGYTF
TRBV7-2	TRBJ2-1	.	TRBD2	TGTGCCAGCAGCCGAGTGAGGGGCGGGACTAGCGGGAGCTCCTACAATGAGCAGTTCTTC	CASSRVRGGTSGSSYNEQFF
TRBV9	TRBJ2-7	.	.	TGTGCCAGCAGCGTAGCCCCCGTAGTCGACGAGCAGTACTTC	CASSVAPVVDEQYF
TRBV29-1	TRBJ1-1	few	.	TGCAGCGTTGGGGGTAGGACATGGGCGACTGAAGCTTTCTTT	CSVGGRTWATEAFF
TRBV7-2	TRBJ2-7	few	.	TGTGCCAGCAGCTTGGTTGGGGACCCGAGCTCCTACGAGCAGTACTTC	CASSLVGDPSSYEQYF
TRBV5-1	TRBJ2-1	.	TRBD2	TGCGCCAGCAGCTCCCCGGGACTAGCGACCTTAGAGCAGTTCTTC	CASSSPGLATLEQFF
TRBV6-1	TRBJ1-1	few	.	TGTGCCAGCAGTCTTAAAGGGGCTGGGGCTTTCTTT	CASSLKGAGAFF
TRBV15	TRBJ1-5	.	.	TGTGCCACCAGCAGAGATCTGTCGTGGGGTCAGCCCCAGCATTTT	CATSRDLSWGQPQHF
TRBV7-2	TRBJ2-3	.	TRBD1	TGTGCCAGCAGCATCGGGACAGGCACAGATACGCAGTATTTT	CASSIGTGTDTQYF
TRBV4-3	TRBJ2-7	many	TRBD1	TGCGCCAGCAGCCAGGGGGACAGGAGCTCCTACGAGCAGTACTTC	CASSQGDRSSYEQYF
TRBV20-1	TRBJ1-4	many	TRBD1	TGCAGTGCTAGGCCTTGGACAGGGAGAGATGAAAAACTGTTTTTT	CSARPWTGRDEKLFF
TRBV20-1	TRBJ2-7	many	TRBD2	TGCAGTGCTAGAGATCTCCTAGCGGGGGCCTACGAGCAGTACTTC	CSARDLLAGAYEQYF
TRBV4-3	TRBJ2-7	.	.	TGCGCCAGCAGCCAAGTCCTAGGGTTACACGAGCAGTACTTC	CASSQVLGLHEQYF
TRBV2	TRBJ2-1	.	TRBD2	TGTGCCAGCAGCCTCATGACTAGCGGGGTACCCAATGAGCAGTTCTTC	CASSLMTSGVPNEQFF
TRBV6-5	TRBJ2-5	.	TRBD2	TGTGCCAGCAGTTATTTCGGGGGGAGGGGAGAGACCCAGTACTTC	CASSYFGGRGETQYF
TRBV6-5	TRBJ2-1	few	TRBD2	TGTGCCAGCAGTTACTCGGGGCTAGCGGGACTCCAGTTCTTC	CASSYSGLAGLQFF
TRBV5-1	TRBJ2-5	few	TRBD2	TGCGCCAGCAGCTTGTTCTCGCGGGGGATCCAAGAGACCCAGTACTTC	CASSLFSRGIQETQYF
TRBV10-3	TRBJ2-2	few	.	TGTGCCATCAGTGCGGACGTCCACACCGGGGAGCTGTTTTTT	CAISADVHTGELFF
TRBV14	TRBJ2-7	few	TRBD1	TGTGCCAGCAGCCGATGGGACAGTTACTACGAGCAGTACTTC	CASSRWDSYYEQYF
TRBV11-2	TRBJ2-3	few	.	TGTGCCAGCAGCTTAGGTAGGCTGATTTGGGCGCAGTATTTT	CASSLGRLIWAQYF
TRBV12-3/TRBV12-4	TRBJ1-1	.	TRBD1	TGTGCCAGCAGTTTTTTTGGACAGGAGAGGACTGAAGCTTTCTTT	CASSFFGQERTEAFF
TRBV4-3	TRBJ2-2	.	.	TGCGCCAGCAGCACCCGATCCGGAGCGAGAACCGGGGAGCTGTTTTTT	CASSTRSGARTGELFF
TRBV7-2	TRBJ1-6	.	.	TGTGCCAGCAGCTTGGATTCGGGCTTTAATTCACCCCTCCACTTT	CASSLDSGFNSPLHF
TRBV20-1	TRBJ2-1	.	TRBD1	TGCAGTGCAGACAGGGGGCCCTACAATGAGCAGTTCTTC	CSADRGPYNEQFF
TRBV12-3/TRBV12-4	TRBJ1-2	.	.	TGTGCCAGCAGTTTAGTACAGCCGGGTGGCTACACCTTC	CASSLVQPGGYTF
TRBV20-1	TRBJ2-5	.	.	TGCAGTGCTACCGGTACAGGGCGGGGAGAGACCCAGTACTTC	CSATGTGRGETQYF
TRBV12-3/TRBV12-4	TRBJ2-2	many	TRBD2	TGTGCCAGCAGTTTTTTAGCGGGAGGAATCGGGGAGCTGTTTTTT	CASSFLAGGIGELFF
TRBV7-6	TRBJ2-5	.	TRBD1	TGTGCCAGCAGCACCCCCCGGACAGGGCCAATACAAGAGACCCAGTACTTC	CASSTPRTGPIQETQYF
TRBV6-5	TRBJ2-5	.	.	TGTGCCAGCAGTTACATTCAACAAGAGACCCAGTACTTC	CASSYIQQETQYF
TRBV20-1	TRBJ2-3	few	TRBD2	TGCAGTGCTAGTCATCTCGGGCGGGGGGGCTCGGATACGCAGTATTTT	CSASHLGRGGSDTQYF
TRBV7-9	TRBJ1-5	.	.	TGTGCCAGCAGCTTCTCTGAGCAGCCCCAGCATTTT	CASSFSEQPQHF
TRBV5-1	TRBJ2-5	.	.	TGCGCCAGCAGCCAGAGACACAGGGTTCGTGAGACCCAGTACTTC	CASSQRHRVRETQYF
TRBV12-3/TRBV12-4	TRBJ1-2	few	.	TGTGCCAGCAGTTTGAATATCTATGGCTACACCTTC	CASSLNIYGYTF
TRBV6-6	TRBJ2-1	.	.	TGTGCCAGCAGTTATAATACCTACAATGAGCAGTTCTTC	CASSYNTYNEQFF
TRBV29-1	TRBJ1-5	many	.	TGCAGCGTTGGCGGTACCAGCAATCAGCCCCAGCATTTT	CSVGGTSNQPQHF
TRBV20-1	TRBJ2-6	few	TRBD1	TGCAGTGCTAGCCCGACAGGGACCAACGTCCTGACTTTC	CSASPTGTNVLTF
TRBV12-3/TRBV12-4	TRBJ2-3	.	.	TGTGCCAGCAGTTTGGGCGGATCTCCGGCAGATACGCAGTATTTT	CASSLGGSPADTQYF